Many counts were recorded for the clone carrying this TCR beta chain. Its antigen is unknown. Using RNA transcripts as the source, TCR beta CDR3 regions were amplified. The primer set for the first-round RT-PCR of the TCR CDR3 was HTBI. TCRdb independently ran MiXCR on the multiplex PCR reads; one entry per CDR3 protein. The table has about 380,000 distinct CDR3 sequences, about 14% seen once. The data derive from a study of T cells in Graves' hyperthyroidism and ophthalmopathy. Across the whole study: Peripheral blood specimens were obtained at initial diagnosis, prior to any treatment.

Drawn at first hyperthyroidism diagnosis, the blood sample preceded any ophthalmopathy symptoms. V lost 4 bases and J lost 4, with 10 bases in between. CDR3 length: 13 residues. The germline V gene encodes CDR1 SGHVS and CDR2 FQNEAQ. Study-wide results and limits: Expanded thyroid clonotypes (above 0.001) were mostly also found in blood.

The TCR originated in a man younger than 45 with Graves' hyperthyroidism that later progressed to Graves' ophthalmopathy. This sequence joins TRBV7-8 and TRBJ1-1; possible D gene TRBD1, 5 bases. The material sequenced was blood. Here the CDR3 reads CASSWKGTTEAFF. For the CDR3, the DNA is TGTGCCAGCAGCTGGAAAGGGACCACTGAAGCTTTCTTT. The whole variable domain, filled in from reference TRBV7-8 and TRBJ1-1, reads GAGVSQSPRYKVAKRGQDVALRCDPISGHVSLFWYQQALGQGPEFLTYFQNEAQLDKSGLPSDRFFAERPEGSVSTLKIQRTQQEDSAVYLCASSWKGTTEAFFGQGTRLTVV.